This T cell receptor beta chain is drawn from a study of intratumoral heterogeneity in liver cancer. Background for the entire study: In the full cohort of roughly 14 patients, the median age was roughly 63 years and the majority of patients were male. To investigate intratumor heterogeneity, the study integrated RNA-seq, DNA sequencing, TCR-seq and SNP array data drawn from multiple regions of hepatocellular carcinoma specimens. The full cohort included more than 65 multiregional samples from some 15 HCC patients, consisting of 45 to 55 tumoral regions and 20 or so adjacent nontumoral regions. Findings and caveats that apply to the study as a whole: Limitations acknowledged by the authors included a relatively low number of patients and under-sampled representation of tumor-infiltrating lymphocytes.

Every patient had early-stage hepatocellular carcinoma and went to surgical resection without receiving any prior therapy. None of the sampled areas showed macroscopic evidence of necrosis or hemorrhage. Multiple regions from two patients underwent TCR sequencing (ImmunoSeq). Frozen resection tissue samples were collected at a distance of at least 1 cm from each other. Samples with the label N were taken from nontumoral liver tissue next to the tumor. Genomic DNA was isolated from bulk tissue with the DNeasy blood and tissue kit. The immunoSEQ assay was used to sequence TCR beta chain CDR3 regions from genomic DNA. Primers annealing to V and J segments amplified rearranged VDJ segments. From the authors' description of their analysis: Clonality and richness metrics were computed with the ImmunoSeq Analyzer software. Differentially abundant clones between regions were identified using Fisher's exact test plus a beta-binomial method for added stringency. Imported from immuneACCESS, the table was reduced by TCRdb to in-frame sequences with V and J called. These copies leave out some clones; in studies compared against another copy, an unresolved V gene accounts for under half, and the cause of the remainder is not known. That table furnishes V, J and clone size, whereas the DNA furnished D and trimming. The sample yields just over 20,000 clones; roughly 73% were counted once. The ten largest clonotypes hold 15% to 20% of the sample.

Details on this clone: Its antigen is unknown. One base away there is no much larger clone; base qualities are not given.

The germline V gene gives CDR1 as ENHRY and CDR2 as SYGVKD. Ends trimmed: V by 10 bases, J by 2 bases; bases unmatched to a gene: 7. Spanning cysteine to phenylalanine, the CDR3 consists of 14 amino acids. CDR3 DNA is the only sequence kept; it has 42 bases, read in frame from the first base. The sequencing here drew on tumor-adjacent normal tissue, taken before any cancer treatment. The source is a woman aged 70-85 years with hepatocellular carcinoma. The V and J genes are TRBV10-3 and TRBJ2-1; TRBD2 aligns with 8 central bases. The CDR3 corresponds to CATASGSAYNEQFF. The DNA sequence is TGTGCCACTGCCAGCGGGAGCGCCTACAATGAGCAGTTCTTC.